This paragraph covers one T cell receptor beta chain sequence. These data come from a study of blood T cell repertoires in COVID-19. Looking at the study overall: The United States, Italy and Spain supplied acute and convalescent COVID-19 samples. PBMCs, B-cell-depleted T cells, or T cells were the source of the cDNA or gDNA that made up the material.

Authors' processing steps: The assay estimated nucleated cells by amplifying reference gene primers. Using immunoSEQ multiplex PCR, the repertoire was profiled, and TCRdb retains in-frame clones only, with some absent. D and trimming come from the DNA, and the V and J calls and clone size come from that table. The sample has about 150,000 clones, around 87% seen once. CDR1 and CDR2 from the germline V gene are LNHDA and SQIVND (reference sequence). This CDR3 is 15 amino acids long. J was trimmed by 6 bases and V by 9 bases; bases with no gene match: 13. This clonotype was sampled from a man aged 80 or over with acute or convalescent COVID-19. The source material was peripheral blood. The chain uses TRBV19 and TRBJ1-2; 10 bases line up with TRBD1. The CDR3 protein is CASTTPGQGSDGYTF. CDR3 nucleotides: TGTGCCAGCACAACTCCGGGACAGGGGAGTGATGGCTACACCTTC.